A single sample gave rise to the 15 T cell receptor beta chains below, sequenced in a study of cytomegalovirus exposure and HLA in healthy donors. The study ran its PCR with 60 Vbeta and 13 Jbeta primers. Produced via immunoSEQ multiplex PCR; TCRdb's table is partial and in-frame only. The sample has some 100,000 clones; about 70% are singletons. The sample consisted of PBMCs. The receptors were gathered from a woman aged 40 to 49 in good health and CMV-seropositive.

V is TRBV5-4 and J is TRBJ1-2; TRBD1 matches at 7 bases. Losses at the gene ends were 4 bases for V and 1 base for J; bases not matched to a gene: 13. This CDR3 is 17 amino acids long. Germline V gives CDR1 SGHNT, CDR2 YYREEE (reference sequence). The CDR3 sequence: CASSLGRGQKVNYGYTF. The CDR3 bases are TGTGCCAGCAGCCTAGGTCGGGGACAGAAAGTTAACTATGGCTACACCTTC.

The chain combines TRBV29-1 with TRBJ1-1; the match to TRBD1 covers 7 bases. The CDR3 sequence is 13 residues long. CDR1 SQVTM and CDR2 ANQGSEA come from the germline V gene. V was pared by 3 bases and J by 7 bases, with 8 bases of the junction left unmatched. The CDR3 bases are TGCAGCGTTGATTGGGACAGAGACAGTGAAGCTTTCTTT. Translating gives CSVDWDRDSEAFF.

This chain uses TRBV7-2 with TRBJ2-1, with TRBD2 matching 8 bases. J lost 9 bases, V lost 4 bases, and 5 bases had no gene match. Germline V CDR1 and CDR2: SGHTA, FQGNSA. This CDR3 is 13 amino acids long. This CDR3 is CASSSSGGGEQFF. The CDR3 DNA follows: TGTGCCAGCAGCTCTTCGGGGGGGGGTGAGCAGTTCTTC.

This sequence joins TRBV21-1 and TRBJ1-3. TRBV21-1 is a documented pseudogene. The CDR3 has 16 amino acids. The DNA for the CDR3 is TGTGCCCCCGGGGGGGCGGGTGTGGAATCTGGAAACACCATATATTTT. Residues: CAPGGAGVESGNTIYF.

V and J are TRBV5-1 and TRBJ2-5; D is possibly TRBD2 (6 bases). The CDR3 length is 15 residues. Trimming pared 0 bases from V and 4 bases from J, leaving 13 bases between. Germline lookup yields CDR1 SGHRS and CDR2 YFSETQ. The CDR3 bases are TGCGCCAGCAGCTTGGGGACTATCCCCGGAGAGACCCAGTACTTC. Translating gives CASSLGTIPGETQYF. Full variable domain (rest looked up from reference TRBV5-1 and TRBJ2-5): KAGVTQTPRYLIKTRGQQVTLSCSPISGHRSVSWYQQTPGQGLQFLFEYFSETQRNKGNFPGRFSGRQFSNSRSEMNVSTLELGDSALYLCASSLGTIPGETQYFGPGTRLLVL.

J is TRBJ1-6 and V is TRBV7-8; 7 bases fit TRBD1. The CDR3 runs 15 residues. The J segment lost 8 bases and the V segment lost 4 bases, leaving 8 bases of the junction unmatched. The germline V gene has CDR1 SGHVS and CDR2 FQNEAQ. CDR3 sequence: CASSWGTVIDSPLHF. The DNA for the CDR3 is TGTGCCAGCAGCTGGGGGACAGTCATAGATTCACCCCTCCACTTT. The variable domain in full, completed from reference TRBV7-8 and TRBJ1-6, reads GAGVSQSPRYKVAKRGQDVALRCDPISGHVSLFWYQQALGQGPEFLTYFQNEAQLDKSGLPSDRFFAERPEGSVSTLKIQRTQQEDSAVYLCASSWGTVIDSPLHFGNGTRLTVT.

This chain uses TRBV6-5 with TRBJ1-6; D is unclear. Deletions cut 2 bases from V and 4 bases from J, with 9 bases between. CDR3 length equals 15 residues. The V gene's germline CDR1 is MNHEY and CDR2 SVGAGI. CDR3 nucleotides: TGTGCCAGCAGTTACCGACTGACTTATAATTCACCCCTCCACTTT. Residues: CASSYRLTYNSPLHF.

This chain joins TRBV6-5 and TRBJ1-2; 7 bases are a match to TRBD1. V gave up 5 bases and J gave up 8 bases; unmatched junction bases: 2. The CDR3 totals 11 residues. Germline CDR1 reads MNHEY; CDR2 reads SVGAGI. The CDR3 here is CASSTRGGYTF. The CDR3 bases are TGTGCCAGCAGTACCAGGGGGGGCTACACCTTC.

The CDR3 nucleotides read TGTGCCAGCAGTCGCGGGACAGGGAGTTATCAGCCCCAGCATTTT. Its translation: CASSRGTGSYQPQHF. The chain couples TRBV6-6 to TRBJ1-5; TRBD1 aligns across 9 bases. Germline V gives CDR1 MNHNY, CDR2 SVGAGI (reference sequence). J lost 5 bases, V lost 5 bases, and 7 bases had no gene match. The CDR3 spans 15 residues.

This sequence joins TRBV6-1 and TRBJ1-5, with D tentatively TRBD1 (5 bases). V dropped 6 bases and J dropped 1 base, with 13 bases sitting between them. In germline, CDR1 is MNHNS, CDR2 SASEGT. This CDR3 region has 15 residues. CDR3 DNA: TGTGCCAGCAGCACTTGGGGGGTAAGCAATCAGCCCCAGCATTTT. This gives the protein CASSTWGVSNQPQHF.

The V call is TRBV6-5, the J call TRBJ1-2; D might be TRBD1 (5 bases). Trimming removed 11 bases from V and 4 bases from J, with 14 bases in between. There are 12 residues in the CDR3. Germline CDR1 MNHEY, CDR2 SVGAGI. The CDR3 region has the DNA TGTGCCTGTGGGCGGGGGAGCTATGGCTACACCTTC. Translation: CACGRGSYGYTF.

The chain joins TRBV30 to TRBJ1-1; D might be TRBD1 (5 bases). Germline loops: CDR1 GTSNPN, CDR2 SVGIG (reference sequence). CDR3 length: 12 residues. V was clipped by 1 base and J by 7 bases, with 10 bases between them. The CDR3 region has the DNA TGTGCCTGGAGTGATAGCAGGGTTGAAGCTTTCTTT. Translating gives CAWSDSRVEAFF. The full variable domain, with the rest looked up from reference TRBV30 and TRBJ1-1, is SQTIHQWPATLVQPVGSPLSLECTVEGTSNPNLYWYRQAAGRGLQLLFYSVGIGQISSEVPQNLSASRPQDRQFILSSKKLLLSDSGFYLCAWSDSRVEAFFGQGTRLTVV.

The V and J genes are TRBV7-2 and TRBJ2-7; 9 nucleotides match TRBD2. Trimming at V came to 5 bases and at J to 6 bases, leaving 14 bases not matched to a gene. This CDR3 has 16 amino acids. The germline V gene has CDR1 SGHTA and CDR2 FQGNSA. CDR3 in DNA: TGTGCCAGCAGCCCTAGTGGTGGGGCGGGGGGGCCCGAGCAGTACTTC. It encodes CASSPSGGAGGPEQYF.

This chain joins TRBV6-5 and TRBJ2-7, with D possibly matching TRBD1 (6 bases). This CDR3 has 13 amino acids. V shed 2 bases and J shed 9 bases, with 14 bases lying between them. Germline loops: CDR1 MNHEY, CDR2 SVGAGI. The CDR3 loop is CASSYTPGHGQYF. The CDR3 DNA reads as TGTGCCAGCAGTTACACCCCGGGACATGGGCAGTACTTC.

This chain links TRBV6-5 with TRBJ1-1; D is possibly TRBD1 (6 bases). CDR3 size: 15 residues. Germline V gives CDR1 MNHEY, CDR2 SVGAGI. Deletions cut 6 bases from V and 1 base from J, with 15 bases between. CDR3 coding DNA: TGTGCCAGCAGGCCGGACAGACTGGCGAACACTGAAGCTTTCTTT. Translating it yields CASRPDRLANTEAFF.